This TCR beta chain is drawn from a study of T cells after yellow fever vaccination. Across the whole study: Each low-cell-number fraction was prepared by means of SMART-Seq v4 Ultra Low Input. Study-wide points: Highly abundant clonotypes carried over from the bulk population could end up in FACS-sorted repertoires as contaminants. Reappearing after the booster were most of the clones from primary vaccination (96% CD4, approximately 89% CD8).

Regarding this clonotype: Its antigen is currently unknown.

TCRdb reanalysed the 5' RACE reads using MiXCR and keeps one entry per CDR3 protein. Of about 630,000 distinct CDR3 sequences in the sample, 10% to 15% are singletons; the top ten hold about 15%. This receptor was obtained from a man younger than 40 who received the YFV17D yellow fever vaccine. The sample in question was PBMCs, obtained on the day of the yellow fever booster vaccination.

CDR3 amino acids: CASSRAGGTYEQYF. In nucleotides, the CDR3 is TGTGCCAGCTCCCGGGCAGGGGGAACGTACGAGCAGTACTTC. The chain couples TRBV28 to TRBJ2-7, with TRBD1 identical over 7 bases. Germline V gene sequence: CDR1 MDHEN, CDR2 SYDVKM. The J segment lost 4 bases and the V segment lost 8 bases, leaving 11 bases of the junction unmatched. The CDR3 sequence is 14 residues long.